The next 29 T cell receptor beta chains were all read from a single sample in a study of TIL therapy for anti-PD-1-resistant metastatic lung cancer. The libraries were made with immunoSEQ v3. This table comes from immunoSEQ multiplex PCR, and its TCRdb copy is limited to in-frame clones, with some not included. The sample includes about 50,000 clones, 65% to 80% seen only once; the top ten take around 4.8%. Time point denoted: pre-treatment sample, taken before nivolumab and TIL therapy. Sequencing was performed on blood, taken at baseline. All receptors come from a woman aged 30 to 85 with non-small cell lung cancer.

The chain has TRBV5-3 and TRBJ2-7; 8 positions match TRBD1. TRBV5-3 is noted as an ORF with a role that remains uncertain. Trimming cost V 5 bases and J 5 bases; bases outside gene matches: 12. CDR3 size: 15 residues. The CDR3 spells CARRHCRQGYNEQYF. The DNA of the CDR3 is TGTGCCAGAAGACATTGCCGACAGGGGTATAACGAGCAGTACTTC.

V and J are TRBV28 and TRBJ2-1, with 9 bases fitting TRBD2. Trimming cost V 5 bases and J 2 bases; bases outside gene matches: 7. This CDR3 region has 16 residues. The germline CDR1 and CDR2 sequences are MDHEN and SYDVKM. The CDR3 sequence: CASSRSWTSAYNEQFF. Here the CDR3 DNA reads TGTGCCAGCAGTCGCTCCTGGACTAGCGCCTACAATGAGCAGTTCTTC.

This clone was counted a single time. V gene TRBV11-2 combines with J gene TRBJ2-5; 7 bases align to TRBD1. J gave up 6 bases and V 7 bases, and 8 bases lay outside the gene matches. CDR1 and CDR2 (germline): SGHAT, FQNNGV. The CDR3 is 13 amino acids. The CDR3 loop reads CASKATGNKTQYF. The CDR3 region has the DNA TGTGCCAGCAAAGCGACAGGGAATAAGACCCAGTACTTC.

The CDR3 DNA is TGTGCCAGCAGTTTAATTTCCCCGGACAGGGGGCTCGGGGCCAACGTCCTGACTTTC. This encodes CASSLISPDRGLGANVLTF. J is TRBJ2-6 and V is TRBV28; 11 bases fit TRBD1. This CDR3 comprises 19 residues. CDR1 and CDR2 from the germline V gene are MDHEN and SYDVKM. J gave up 4 bases and V 2 bases, and 10 bases lay outside the gene matches.

The rearrangement joins TRBV5-4 to TRBJ2-7; D is unresolved. The CDR3 consists of 15 residues. V was shortened by 0 bases and J by 0 bases, with 10 bases between the two germline ends. Germline CDR1 and CDR2: SGHNT and YYREEE (reference sequence). The CDR3 loop reads CASSLASGSSYEQYF. The CDR3, as DNA: TGTGCCAGCAGCTTGGCATCAGGTTCCTCCTACGAGCAGTACTTC. The full variable domain, in which reference TRBV5-4 and TRBJ2-7 provide the parts outside the CDR3, is ETGVTQSPTHLIKTRGQQVTLRCSSQSGHNTVSWYQQALGQGPQFIFQYYREEENGRGNFPPRFSGLQFPNYSSELNVNALELDDSALYLCASSLASGSSYEQYFGPGTRLTVT.

The chain uses TRBV5-4 and TRBJ2-3; 12 bases map to TRBD2. CDR1 is SGHNT and CDR2 is YYREEE in the germline V gene (reference sequence). Germline trimming cut 4 bases from V and 6 bases from J; bases unmatched to any gene: 9. The CDR3 has 16 residues. As DNA, the CDR3 is TGTGCCAGCAGCGCCTGGACTAGCGGGGTAACGGATACGCAGTATTTT. Translating it yields CASSAWTSGVTDTQYF.

The chain links TRBV15 to TRBJ1-2; D unresolved. The length of the CDR3 is 16 residues. Per germline, CDR1 LNHNV and CDR2 YYDKDF (reference sequence). V was cut by 0 bases and J by 8 bases, with 19 bases left in between. The CDR3 coding sequence is TGTGCCACCAGCAGAGAGATCGGGTCAACAAAGGGCGGCTACACCTTC. It is translated as CATSREIGSTKGGYTF.

This chain links TRBV11-3 with TRBJ2-1; no clear D. Germline assignment: CDR1 SGHNT and CDR2 YENEEA. V lost 1 base, J lost 6 bases, and 16 bases lay in between. The CDR3 is 16 amino acids. CDR3 DNA sequence: TGTGCCAGCAGCTTAGTTGGTGGCCCCGGCGTCAATGAGCAGTTCTTC. It is translated as CASSLVGGPGVNEQFF.

The gene calls are TRBV4-1 and TRBJ2-1, with 9 nucleotides matching TRBD2. Per germline, CDR1 MGHRA and CDR2 YSYEKL. This CDR3 region has 17 residues. Trimming took 1 base from V and 9 from J; bases not matched to a gene: 13. This CDR3 reads CASSQGLLAGPMSEQFF. The CDR3 bases are TGCGCCAGCAGCCAAGGCCTTCTAGCGGGGCCTATGAGTGAGCAGTTCTTC.

The chain joins TRBV18 to TRBJ1-2; D unresolved. Germline CDR1 reads KGHSH; CDR2 reads LQKENI. This CDR3 is built from 18 residues. Trimming left V 0 bases short and J 0 bases short, with 17 bases between. The CDR3 protein is CASSPPPYSGISNYGYTF. The CDR3 nucleotides are TGTGCCAGCTCACCACCACCTTACTCCGGGATATCTAACTATGGCTACACCTTC.

The chain carries TRBV7-2 and TRBJ1-1; a weak D match, TRBD1 (5 bases). Germline lookup yields CDR1 SGHTA and CDR2 FQGNSA. Trimming removed 3 bases at V and 1 base at J, with 6 bases between. The CDR3 is 13 amino acids. The CDR3 sequence: CASSFGTNTEAFF. For the CDR3, the DNA is TGTGCCAGCAGCTTTGGGACGAACACTGAAGCTTTCTTT.

The chain employs TRBV15 and TRBJ1-1; D is unresolved. V was clipped by 4 bases and J by 0 bases, with 18 bases between them. Germline V CDR1 and CDR2: LNHNV, YYDKDF (reference sequence). This CDR3 comprises 17 residues. The CDR3 is CATSTPPTFSLNTEAFF. For the CDR3, the DNA is TGTGCCACCAGCACCCCCCCGACCTTTTCGTTGAACACTGAAGCTTTCTTT.

In regard to this clone: Its ends do not fully match the called genes, so a read error is possible. The chain links TRBV7-2 to TRBJ2-1; 7 bases agree with TRBD2. CDR3 size: 13 residues. Germline assignment: CDR1 SGHTA and CDR2 FQGNSA. CDR3 sequence reads: CASSVAGGGEQFF. The CDR3 DNA sequence: TGTGCCAGCAGCGTAGCGGGCGGGGGTGAGCAGTTCTTC.

The chain uses TRBV28 and TRBJ2-5, with D perhaps given as TRBD1 or TRBD2 (5 bases each). Trimming took 7 bases from V and 3 from J, leaving 18 bases between them. CDR1 and CDR2 (germline): MDHEN, SYDVKM. The CDR3 extends over 15 amino acids. CDR3 DNA sequence: TGTGCCAGCACTACTATGGGGACGGGAAAAGAGACCCAGTACTTC. Translated, it gives CASTTMGTGKETQYF.

The chain links TRBV19 to TRBJ2-1; the D gene is possibly TRBD2 (6 bases). This CDR3 region has 16 residues. Germline-derived CDR1 and CDR2 are LNHDA and SQIVND (reference sequence). Deletions cut 0 bases from V and 2 bases from J, with 11 bases between. Here the CDR3 DNA reads TGTGCCAGTAGTATAGATCTTGGAGGGACCTACAATGAGCAGTTCTTC. The encoded protein is CASSIDLGGTYNEQFF.

The chain joins TRBV2 to TRBJ2-3; 15 positions match TRBD2. The CDR3 extends over 18 amino acids. Trimming removed 4 bases from V and 0 bases from J; junction bases left unmatched: 5. CDR1 is SNHLY, CDR2 FYNNEI, per germline. The DNA for the CDR3 is TGTGCCAGCAGTGCCTCAGGGACTAGCGGGAGGAGCACAGATACGCAGTATTTT. Amino acids: CASSASGTSGRSTDTQYF. Variable domain in full (rest from reference TRBV2 and TRBJ2-3): EPEVTQTPSHQVTQMGQEVILRCVPISNHLYFYWYRQILGQKVEFLVSFYNNEISEKSEIFDDQFSVERPDGSNFTLKIRSTKLEDSAMYFCASSASGTSGRSTDTQYFGPGTRLTVL.

J is TRBJ2-2 and V is TRBV10-3, with 7 nucleotides matching TRBD2. Germline loops: CDR1 ENHRY, CDR2 SYGVKD. This CDR3 spans 19 amino acids. The V segment lost 4 bases and the J segment 0 bases; nucleotides outside the gene matches: 14. The CDR3 region is CAISGSGDAKWANTGELFF. The CDR3 region has the DNA TGTGCCATCAGTGGAAGCGGGGACGCGAAGTGGGCGAACACCGGGGAGCTGTTTTTT.

The V gene is TRBV7-9, the J gene TRBJ1-1; D is unresolved. Between the trimmed V and J ends, which lost 1 base and 11 bases, there was a span of 11 bases. Germline assignment: CDR1 SEHNR and CDR2 FQNEAQ (reference sequence). This CDR3 has 12 amino acids. CDR3 sequence reads: CASSLVTRSAFF. CDR3 DNA: TGTGCCAGCAGCTTAGTTACAAGAAGCGCTTTCTTT.

The V and J genes are TRBV15 and TRBJ2-2, with TRBD2 matching 10 bases. CDR1 LNHNV and CDR2 YYDKDF come from the germline V gene (reference sequence). V shed 4 bases, J shed 5 bases, and the junction held 4 bases outside the gene matches. CDR3 size: 15 residues. The CDR3 reads CATSTPSGRTGELFF. The CDR3 DNA follows: TGTGCCACCAGCACCCCTAGCGGGAGAACCGGGGAGCTGTTTTTT.

The chain is built from TRBV4-2 and TRBJ2-3; no definite D call. The CDR3 is 14 residues long. Trimming took off 1 base at V and 6 bases at J, with 11 bases between the two ends. Germline CDR1 and CDR2: LGHNA and YNFKEQ. Written as DNA, the CDR3 is TGTGCCAGCAGCCAAGGAAGAACCCAGGATACGCAGTATTTT. Amino acid sequence: CASSQGRTQDTQYF.

The V and J genes are TRBV7-2 and TRBJ2-1; D gene unclear. CDR1 is SGHTA and CDR2 is FQGNSA in the germline V gene. There are 11 residues in the CDR3. V gave up 5 bases and J gave up 3 bases, with 2 bases separating them. CDR3 in DNA: TGTGCCAGCAGCCGCTACAATGAGCAGTTCTTC. Its protein product is CASSRYNEQFF.

This chain uses TRBV6-1 with TRBJ1-4; 8 bases align to TRBD1. Per the germline V gene, CDR1 is MNHNS and CDR2 is SASEGT. This CDR3 is built from 15 residues. V shed 2 bases, J shed 4 bases, and the junction held 3 bases outside the gene matches. CDR3 sequence: CASSEKDRVNEKLFF. DNA of the CDR3: TGTGCCAGCAGTGAAAAGGACAGGGTTAATGAAAAACTGTTTTTT.

The chain carries TRBV5-4 and TRBJ2-1, with D unresolved. CDR3 length: 13 amino acids. Germline V lookup: CDR1 SGHNT, CDR2 YYREEE (reference sequence). V lost 2 bases, J lost 3 bases, and 6 bases lay in between. This chain's CDR3 is CASSFGDYNEQFF. The DNA of the CDR3 is TGTGCCAGCAGCTTTGGGGACTACAATGAGCAGTTCTTC.

The chain carries TRBV10-3 and TRBJ2-2; tentative D call: TRBD1 (5 bases). Trimming pared 0 bases from V and 6 bases from J, leaving 11 bases between. The CDR3 totals 15 residues. The germline V gene encodes CDR1 ENHRY and CDR2 SYGVKD. The CDR3, as DNA: TGTGCCATCAGTGAGTCGCCAGGGTTGGCCGGGGAGCTGTTTTTT. Translating gives CAISESPGLAGELFF.

This clone was found a few times. The rearrangement uses TRBV30 and TRBJ1-1, with D tentatively TRBD1 (6 bases). V was clipped by 1 base and J by 9 bases, with 9 bases between them. Germline V gene data show CDR1 as GTSNPN and CDR2 as SVGIG (reference sequence). This CDR3 has 11 amino acids. The chain's CDR3 is CAWSARGQAFF. CDR3 nucleotide sequence: TGTGCCTGGAGTGCCCGGGGGCAAGCTTTCTTT.

The chain couples TRBV4-3 to TRBJ1-4, with D unclear. Trimming removed 1 base from V and 8 bases from J, with 17 bases in between. The CDR3 consists of 16 residues. From germline, CDR1 is LGHNA and CDR2 YSLEER. In nucleotides, the CDR3 is TGCGCCAGCAGCCAAGGGGCTCCCGACCAACCAGAAAAACTGTTTTTT. Its translation is CASSQGAPDQPEKLFF.

The chain has TRBV15 and TRBJ1-2; 9 nucleotides match TRBD1. CDR1 is LNHNV and CDR2 is YYDKDF in the germline V gene (reference sequence). The CDR3 contains 17 residues. The V and J ends lost 4 bases and 5 bases, in that order; junction bases with no gene match: 14. The CDR3 protein is CATSMDRGYLLGYGYTF. The CDR3 DNA reads TGTGCCACCAGCATGGACAGGGGCTACTTGTTAGGATATGGCTACACCTTC.

This clone was counted a few times. The rearrangement links TRBV30 to TRBJ2-6; D not certain. Germline CDR1 is GTSNPN and CDR2 is SVGIG (reference sequence). V was shortened by 0 bases and J by 3 bases, with 3 bases between the two germline ends. The CDR3 sequence is 13 residues long. The CDR3 sequence is CAWSVNGANVLTF. CDR3 nucleotides: TGTGCCTGGAGTGTAAATGGGGCCAACGTCCTGACTTTC.

The chain employs TRBV2 and TRBJ2-7; TRBD2 agrees at 12 bases. Per germline, CDR1 SNHLY and CDR2 FYNNEI. With V trimmed by 7 bases and J by 4 bases, 8 bases remained unmatched. This CDR3 comprises 15 residues. The CDR3: CASIALAGGLYEQYF. The DNA of the CDR3 is TGTGCCAGCATAGCACTAGCGGGAGGCCTGTACGAGCAGTACTTC.